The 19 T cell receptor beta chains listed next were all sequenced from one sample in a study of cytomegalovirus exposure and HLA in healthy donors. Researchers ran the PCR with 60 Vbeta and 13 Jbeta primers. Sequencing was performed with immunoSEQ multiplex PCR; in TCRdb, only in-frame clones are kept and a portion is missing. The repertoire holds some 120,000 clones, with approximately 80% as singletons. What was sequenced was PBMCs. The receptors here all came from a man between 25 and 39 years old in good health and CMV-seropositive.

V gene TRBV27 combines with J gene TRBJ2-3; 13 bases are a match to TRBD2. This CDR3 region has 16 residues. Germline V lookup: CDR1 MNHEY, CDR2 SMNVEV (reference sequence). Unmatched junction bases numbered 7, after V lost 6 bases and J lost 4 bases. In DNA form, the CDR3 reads TGTGCCAGCAGGGCACTAGCGGGGGGGCCCGCAGATACGCAGTATTTT. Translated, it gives CASRALAGGPADTQYF.

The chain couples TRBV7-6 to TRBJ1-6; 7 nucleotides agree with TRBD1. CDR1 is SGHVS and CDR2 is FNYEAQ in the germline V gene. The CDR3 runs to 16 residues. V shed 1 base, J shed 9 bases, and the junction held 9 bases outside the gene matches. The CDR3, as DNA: TGTGCCAGCAGCTTAGGTCTCGGGCAGGGGGGTTCACCCCTCCACTTT. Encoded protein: CASSLGLGQGGSPLHF.

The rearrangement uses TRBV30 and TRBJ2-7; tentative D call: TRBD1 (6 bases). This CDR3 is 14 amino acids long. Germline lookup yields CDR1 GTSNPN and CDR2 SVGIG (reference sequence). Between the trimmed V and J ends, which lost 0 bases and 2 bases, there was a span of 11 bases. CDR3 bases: TGTGCCTGGAGTGTTTGGACAGTTCCCTACGAGCAGTACTTC. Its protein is CAWSVWTVPYEQYF.

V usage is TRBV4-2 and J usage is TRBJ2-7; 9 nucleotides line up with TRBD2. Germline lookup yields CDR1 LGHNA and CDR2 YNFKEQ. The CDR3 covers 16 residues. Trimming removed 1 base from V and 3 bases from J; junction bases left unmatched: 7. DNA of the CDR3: TGTGCCAGCAGCCAAGTCGACCGACTAGCGGACTACGAGCAGTACTTC. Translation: CASSQVDRLADYEQYF.

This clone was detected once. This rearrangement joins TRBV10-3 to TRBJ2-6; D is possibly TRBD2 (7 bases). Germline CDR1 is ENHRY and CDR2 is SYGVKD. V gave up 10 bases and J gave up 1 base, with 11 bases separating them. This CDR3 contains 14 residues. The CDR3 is CATGRGSGANVLTF. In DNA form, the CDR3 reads TGTGCCACAGGGAGGGGGTCTGGGGCCAACGTCCTGACTTTC.

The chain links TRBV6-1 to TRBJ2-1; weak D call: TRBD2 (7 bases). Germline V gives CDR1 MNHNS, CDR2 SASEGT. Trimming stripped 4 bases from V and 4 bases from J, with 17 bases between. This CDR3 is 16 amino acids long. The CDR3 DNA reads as TGTGCCAGCAGTGGGCTGAGGGGGGGTTCATACAATGAGCAGTTCTTC. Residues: CASSGLRGGSYNEQFF.

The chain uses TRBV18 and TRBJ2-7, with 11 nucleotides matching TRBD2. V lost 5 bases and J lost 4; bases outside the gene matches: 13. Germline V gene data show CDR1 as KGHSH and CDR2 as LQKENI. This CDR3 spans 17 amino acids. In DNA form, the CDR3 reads TGTGCCAGCTCATCCCCACTAGCGGGGGCCGGAGGGTACGAGCAGTACTTC. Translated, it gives CASSSPLAGAGGYEQYF.

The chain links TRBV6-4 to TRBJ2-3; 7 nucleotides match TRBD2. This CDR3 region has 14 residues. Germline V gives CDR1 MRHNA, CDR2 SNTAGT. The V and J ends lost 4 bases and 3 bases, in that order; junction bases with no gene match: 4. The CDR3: CASSVTGGTDTQYF. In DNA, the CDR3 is TGTGCCAGCAGTGTAACGGGGGGTACAGATACGCAGTATTTT.

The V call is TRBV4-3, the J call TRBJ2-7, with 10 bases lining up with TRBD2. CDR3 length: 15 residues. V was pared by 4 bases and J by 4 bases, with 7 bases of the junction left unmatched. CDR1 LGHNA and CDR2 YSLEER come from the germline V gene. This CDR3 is CASSPLSGGAYEQYF. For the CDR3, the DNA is TGCGCCAGCAGCCCCCTAAGCGGGGGGGCTTACGAGCAGTACTTC.

CDR3 coding DNA: TGCGCCAGCAGCTTCTTGGGCAGACAGGTACAAGAGACCCAGTACTTC. Translation gives CASSFLGRQVQETQYF. The V and J genes are TRBV5-1 and TRBJ2-5, with D perhaps TRBD1 (6 bases). Germline V gives CDR1 SGHRS, CDR2 YFSETQ. This CDR3 is built from 16 residues. V lost 2 bases, J lost 2 bases, and 16 bases lay in between.

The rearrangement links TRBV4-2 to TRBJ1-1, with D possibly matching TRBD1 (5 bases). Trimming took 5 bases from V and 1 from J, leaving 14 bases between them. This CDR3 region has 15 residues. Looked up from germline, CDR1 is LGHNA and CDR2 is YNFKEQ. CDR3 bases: TGTGCCAGCAGCTCCAGCGGGGGTCGGAACACTGAAGCTTTCTTT. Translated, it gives CASSSSGGRNTEAFF.

The CDR3 coding sequence is TGCAGCGTTGGGACAGGGATGAACACTGAAGCTTTCTTT. Encoded protein: CSVGTGMNTEAFF. The rearrangement links TRBV29-1 to TRBJ1-1; 8 bases map to TRBD1. Germline loops: CDR1 SQVTM, CDR2 ANQGSEA. The length of the CDR3 is 13 residues. V lost 4 bases and J lost 0; bases outside the gene matches: 1. Combining the CDR3 with reference TRBV29-1 and TRBJ1-1 gives the whole variable domain SAVISQKPSRDICQRGTSLTIQCQVDSQVTMMFWYRQQPGQSLTLIATANQGSEATYESGFVIDKFPISRPNLTFSTLTVSNMSPEDSSIYLCSVGTGMNTEAFFGQGTRLTVV.

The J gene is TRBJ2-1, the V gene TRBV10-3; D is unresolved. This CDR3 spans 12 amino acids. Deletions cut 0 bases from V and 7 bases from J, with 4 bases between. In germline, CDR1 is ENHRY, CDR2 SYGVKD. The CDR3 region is CAISESSNEQFF. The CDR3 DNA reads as TGTGCCATCAGTGAGTCGTCAAATGAGCAGTTCTTC.

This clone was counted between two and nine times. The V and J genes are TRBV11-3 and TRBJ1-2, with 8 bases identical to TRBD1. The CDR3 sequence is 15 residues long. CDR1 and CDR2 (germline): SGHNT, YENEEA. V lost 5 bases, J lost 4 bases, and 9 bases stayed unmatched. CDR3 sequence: CASSPAAGQAYGYTF. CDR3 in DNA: TGTGCCAGCAGCCCAGCGGCGGGACAGGCCTATGGCTACACCTTC.

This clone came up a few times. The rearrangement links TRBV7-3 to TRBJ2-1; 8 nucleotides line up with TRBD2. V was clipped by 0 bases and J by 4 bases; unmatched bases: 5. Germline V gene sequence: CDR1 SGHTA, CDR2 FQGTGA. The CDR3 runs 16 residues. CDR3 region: CASSLTPGGAYNEQFF. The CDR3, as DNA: TGTGCCAGCAGCTTAACGCCGGGAGGGGCGTACAATGAGCAGTTCTTC. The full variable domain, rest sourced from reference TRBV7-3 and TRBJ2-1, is GAGVSQTPSNKVTEKGKYVELRCDPISGHTALYWYRQSLGQGPEFLIYFQGTGAADDSGLPNDRFFAVRPEGSVSTLKIQRTERGDSAVYLCASSLTPGGAYNEQFFGPGTRLTVL.

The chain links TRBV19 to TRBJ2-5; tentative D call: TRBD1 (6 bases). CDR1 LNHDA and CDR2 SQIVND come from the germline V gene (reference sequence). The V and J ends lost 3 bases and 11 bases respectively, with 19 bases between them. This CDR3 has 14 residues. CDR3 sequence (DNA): TGTGCCAGTAGTATCGGCCACTTAAAGGGGGAGCAGTACTTC. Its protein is CASSIGHLKGEQYF.

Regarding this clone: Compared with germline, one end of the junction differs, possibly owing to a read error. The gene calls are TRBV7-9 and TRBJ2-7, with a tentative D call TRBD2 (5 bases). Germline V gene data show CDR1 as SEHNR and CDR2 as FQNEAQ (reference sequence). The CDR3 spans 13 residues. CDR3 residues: CSSSRGIGYEQYF. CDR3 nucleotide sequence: TGTTCCAGCAGCCGGGGAATAGGATACGAGCAGTACTTC.

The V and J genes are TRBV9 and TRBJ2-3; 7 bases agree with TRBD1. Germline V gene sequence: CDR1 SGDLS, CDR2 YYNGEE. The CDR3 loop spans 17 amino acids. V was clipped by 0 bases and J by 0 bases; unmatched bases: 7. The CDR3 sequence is CASSVATGRGSTDTQYF. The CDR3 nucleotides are TGTGCCAGCAGCGTAGCTACGGGCAGGGGGAGCACAGATACGCAGTATTTT.

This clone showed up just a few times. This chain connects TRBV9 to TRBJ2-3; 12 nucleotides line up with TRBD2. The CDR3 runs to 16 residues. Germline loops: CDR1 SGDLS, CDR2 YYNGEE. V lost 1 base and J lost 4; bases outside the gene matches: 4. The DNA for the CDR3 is TGTGCCAGCAGCGTACCGACTAGCGGGAGATCAGATACGCAGTATTTT. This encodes CASSVPTSGRSDTQYF.